A single sample is the source of the 14 T cell receptor beta chains below, sequenced in a study of resident and recirculating memory T cells in vitiligo. Profiling relied on immunoSEQ multiplex PCR, and the TCRdb table lists in-frame clones only, not all of them. Seen here are 65,000 to 80,000 clones, about 90% observed once, and the top ten hold about 5.5%. Input material: blood. These receptors were taken from a male donor with vitiligo.

The chain employs TRBV4-1 and TRBJ1-1; D is undetermined. The CDR3 length is 17 residues. With 1 base removed from V and 1 base from J, the gap between germline ends came to 16 bases. The germline V gene encodes CDR1 MGHRA and CDR2 YSYEKL. The DNA of the CDR3 is TGCGCCAGCAGCCAAGTCGGAGGTTCGGTCTGGAACACTGAAGCTTTCTTT. It specifies CASSQVGGSVWNTEAFF.

This chain joins TRBV20-1 and TRBJ2-7; D is uncertain. V was cut by 6 bases and J by 6 bases, with 12 bases left in between. The CDR3 sequence is 11 residues long. Germline V CDR1 and CDR2: DFQATT, SNEGSKA (reference sequence). The CDR3 reads CSAPGAGEQYF. The CDR3 DNA is TGCAGTGCCCCCGGAGCTGGCGAGCAGTACTTC.

The chain couples TRBV29-1 to TRBJ2-3; 12 bases agree with TRBD2. There are 18 residues in the CDR3. V lost 2 bases, J lost 10 bases, and 19 bases stayed unmatched. Germline CDR1 and CDR2: SQVTM and ANQGSEA. The CDR3 spells CSVELRLAGVVPRYAQYF. The CDR3 nucleotides read TGCAGCGTTGAATTGCGACTAGCGGGAGTGGTGCCCAGATACGCGCAGTATTTT.

V gene TRBV6-5 combines with J gene TRBJ1-2, with 7 bases aligning to TRBD1. The germline V gene has CDR1 MNHEY and CDR2 SVGAGI. The CDR3 totals 15 residues. Trimming at V came to 3 bases and at J to 7 bases, leaving 11 bases not matched to a gene. CDR3 sequence (DNA): TGTGCCAGCAGTTATCGGGGGACAGCCCTGGGTGGCTACACCTTC. This encodes CASSYRGTALGGYTF.

V is TRBV6-1 and J is TRBJ1-1; D remains ambiguous. The germline CDR1 and CDR2 sequences are MNHNS and SASEGT. The CDR3 extends over 11 amino acids. V lost 8 bases and J 11 bases, leaving 15 bases between the germline ends. In DNA, the CDR3 is TGTGCCAGCCTCTCGAGGGTTAGGGCTTTCTTT. It encodes CASLSRVRAFF.

This sequence joins TRBV11-3 and TRBJ2-7; tentatively, D is TRBD1 (5 bases). The CDR3 runs 14 residues. The V and J ends lost 7 bases and 2 bases respectively, with 15 bases between them. In germline, CDR1 is SGHNT, CDR2 YENEEA. DNA for the CDR3: TGTGCCAGCACCAAACGGCCAGGGCCCTACGAGCAGTACTTC. Translating it yields CASTKRPGPYEQYF.

The chain joins TRBV15 to TRBJ2-3; perhaps TRBD2 as D (6 bases). Trimming removed 0 bases at V and 2 bases at J, with 18 bases between. From germline, CDR1 is LNHNV and CDR2 YYDKDF (reference sequence). CDR3 size: 18 residues. CDR3 coding DNA: TGTGCCACCAGCAGAGATTCAATCCGGGGGTGGGACACAGATACGCAGTATTTT. This codes for CATSRDSIRGWDTDTQYF.

The rearrangement joins TRBV5-1 to TRBJ1-2; D is perhaps TRBD1 (5 bases). The germline V and J ends were trimmed by 0 bases and 4 bases, with 13 bases remaining between them. The CDR3 spans 15 residues. From germline, CDR1 is SGHRS and CDR2 YFSETQ. In nucleotides, the CDR3 is TGCGCCAGCAGCTTGGCTGGGGGGAATCCCTATGGCTACACCTTC. Translating gives CASSLAGGNPYGYTF.

This clone was counted a few times. This sequence joins TRBV11-3 and TRBJ2-2; TRBD1 aligns across 9 bases. This CDR3 contains 15 residues. V was pared by 5 bases and J by 6 bases, with 7 bases of the junction left unmatched. Looked up from germline, CDR1 is SGHNT and CDR2 is YENEEA. DNA of the CDR3: TGTGCCAGCAGCCTCGGACAGGGGCGGGCCGGGGAGCTGTTTTTT. It is translated as CASSLGQGRAGELFF.

J is TRBJ2-7 and V is TRBV5-1; tentative D call: TRBD1 (6 bases). The V end was cut by 5 bases, the J end by 6 bases, with 18 bases between. Germline V CDR1 and CDR2: SGHRS, YFSETQ. The CDR3 extends over 14 amino acids. Here the CDR3 reads CASRVDRPVGEQYF. The DNA of the CDR3 is TGCGCCAGCAGAGTAGACAGGCCCGTAGGCGAGCAGTACTTC.

This chain's CDR3 is CACTTGNGGELFF. The CDR3, as DNA: TGTGCCTGTACTACAGGGAACGGCGGGGAGCTGTTTTTT. The rearrangement links TRBV30 to TRBJ2-2; D possibly corresponds to TRBD1 (6 bases). The V gene's germline CDR1 is GTSNPN and CDR2 SVGIG (reference sequence). V gave up 6 bases and J gave up 7 bases, with 15 bases separating them. The CDR3 is 13 residues long. Full variable domain (outside the CDR3, taken from reference TRBV30 and TRBJ2-2): SQTIHQWPATLVQPVGSPLSLECTVEGTSNPNLYWYRQAAGRGLQLLFYSVGIGQISSEVPQNLSASRPQDRQFILSSKKLLLSDSGFYLCACTTGNGGELFFGEGSRLTVL.

The V gene is TRBV10-3, the J gene TRBJ1-4; D perhaps matches TRBD1 (5 bases). Trimming cost V 10 bases and J 1 base, with 19 bases left between them. The CDR3 totals 16 residues. Per germline, CDR1 ENHRY and CDR2 SYGVKD. This chain's CDR3 is CATAKGKLETNEKLFF. CDR3 in DNA: TGTGCCACCGCAAAGGGGAAACTTGAAACTAATGAAAAACTGTTTTTT.

The rearrangement uses TRBV7-2 and TRBJ2-3; tentative D call: TRBD2 (5 bases). This CDR3 is built from 14 residues. The germline V gene has CDR1 SGHTA and CDR2 FQGNSA. Trimming took 5 bases from V and 4 from J, leaving 13 bases between them. CDR3 bases: TGTGCCAGCAGCCCCAATAGCGTGCCAGATACGCAGTATTTT. Its translation is CASSPNSVPDTQYF.

This chain uses TRBV9 with TRBJ2-7; 11 nucleotides align to TRBD2. V shed 3 bases and J 3 bases; nucleotides not matched to a gene: 5. The V gene's germline CDR1 is SGDLS and CDR2 YYNGEE. The CDR3 totals 15 residues. CDR3 amino acids: CASSATGLAVYEQYF. The CDR3 DNA sequence: TGTGCCAGCAGCGCGACGGGACTAGCGGTCTACGAGCAGTACTTC. Complete variable domain (other parts from reference TRBV9 and TRBJ2-7): DSGVTQTPKHLITATGQRVTLRCSPRSGDLSVYWYQQSLDQGLQFLIQYYNGEERAKGNILERFSAQQFPDLHSELNLSSLELGDSALYFCASSATGLAVYEQYFGPGTRLTVT.